This T cell receptor (beta chain) was obtained from a study of beta chain features in type 1 diabetes. Study-level information: Age, gender and cell yields were similar between patients and healthy donors.

J lost 7 bases, V lost 6 bases, and 17 bases had no gene match. Germline V gene lookup returns CDR1 MDHEN and CDR2 SYDVKM. This CDR3 has 18 residues. As regards this clone: Antigen specificity is unknown.

Study findings and constraints: There was no resolution here of whether HLA type influences TCRB rearrangement.

The isolated RNA, all of it, was reverse transcribed, so expressed TCRB transcripts were what got sequenced. The method was immunoSEQ multiplex PCR; TCRdb's version includes in-frame clones alone and lacks a portion of them. The repertoire holds hundreds of thousands of clones, with about a sixth as singletons. This clonotype originated in a young woman in good health. Sequenced material: naive CD4+ T cells from blood. The V call is TRBV28, the J call TRBJ2-2; 10 bases agree with TRBD2. The DNA for the CDR3 is TGTGCCAGCAGCCGACCCCTCAAGCGGGAGGGGTTAGACGGGGAGCTGTTTTTT. Translated: CASSRPLKREGLDGELFF.